The 9 T cell receptor beta chains below all came from one sample that was sequenced in a study of blood T cells in healthy people across ages. With a J-beta primer mix and a sample-barcoded 5' primer, a second PCR ran about 7 to 12 cycles. TCRdb re-derived calls from the 5' RACE reads in MiXCR, one entry per CDR3 protein. The sample contains hundreds of thousands of distinct CDR3 sequences, around a fifth of which appear only once. Sequenced sample: blood. These receptor sequences come from a man between 65 and 85 years old in good health.

The chain is built from TRBV12-3 or TRBV12-4 and TRBJ2-1; perhaps TRBD2 as D (5 bases). The CDR3 contains 15 residues. Trimming took off 5 bases at V and 3 bases at J, with 14 bases between the two ends. Here the CDR3 reads CASSASGGGYNEQFF. Here the CDR3 DNA reads TGTGCCAGCAGTGCAAGCGGAGGCGGCTACAATGAGCAGTTCTTC.

V gene TRBV11-2 combines with J gene TRBJ2-2; possible D gene TRBD1, 5 bases. Trimming cost V 0 bases and J 0 bases, with 8 bases left between them. CDR1 SGHAT and CDR2 FQNNGV come from the germline V gene. This CDR3 region has 16 residues. The DNA of the CDR3 is TGTGCCAGCAGCTTAGACATAGGGGCGAACACCGGGGAGCTGTTTTTT. Its translation: CASSLDIGANTGELFF.

V is TRBV7-2 and J is TRBJ1-6; the D gene is possibly TRBD1 (5 bases). Germline V gene sequence: CDR1 SGHTA, CDR2 FQGNSA. V lost 7 bases and J lost 16, with 20 bases in between. The CDR3 contains 13 residues. CDR3 protein: CASTPDGRSGLHF. For the CDR3, the DNA is TGTGCCAGCACCCCCGACGGTCGGTCAGGGCTCCACTTT.

The J gene is TRBJ2-7, the V gene TRBV12-3 or TRBV12-4, with 10 bases identical to TRBD2. With 5 bases clipped from V and 3 bases from J, the junction kept 7 bases outside the gene matches. The CDR3 has 15 residues. The CDR3 sequence is CASSNGLAEFYEQYF. CDR3 DNA sequence: TGTGCCAGCAGTAACGGACTAGCGGAGTTCTACGAGCAGTACTTC.

This clonotype was counted a few times. The chain joins TRBV30 to TRBJ2-3, with D perhaps TRBD1 (6 bases). Germline CDR1 reads GTSNPN; CDR2 reads SVGIG (reference sequence). V was trimmed by 0 bases and J by 1 base, leaving 8 bases between them. The CDR3 runs 14 residues. CDR3 in DNA: TGTGCCTGGAGTGTAACAGGGCGCACAGATACGCAGTATTTT. Residues: CAWSVTGRTDTQYF.

This rearrangement joins TRBV7-2 to TRBJ1-2; D gene uncertain. The V end was cut by 1 base, the J end by 5 bases, with 17 bases between. Germline CDR1 and CDR2: SGHTA and FQGNSA. CDR3 length: 16 amino acids. The CDR3 sequence is CASSLDRSGPKYGYTF. In DNA, the CDR3 is TGTGCCAGCAGCTTAGATAGGTCAGGCCCAAAGTATGGCTACACCTTC.

The rearrangement links TRBV12-3 or TRBV12-4 to TRBJ2-7; D remains unclear. Trimming stripped 0 bases from V and 0 bases from J, with 9 bases between. The CDR3 is 15 amino acids. The CDR3 sequence: CASSLAQASSYEQYF. DNA of the CDR3: TGTGCCAGCAGTTTAGCCCAGGCGAGCTCCTACGAGCAGTACTTC.

This clonotype has at least ten counts. The chain uses TRBV2 and TRBJ2-1, with D possibly being TRBD2 (6 bases). The CDR3 consists of 12 residues. Trimming left V 6 bases short and J 8 bases short, with 11 bases between. The V gene's germline CDR1 is SNHLY and CDR2 FYNNEI. The CDR3 loop reads CASRGGTDEQFF. The DNA of the CDR3 is TGTGCCAGCAGGGGCGGGACGGATGAGCAGTTCTTC.

The J gene is TRBJ2-3, the V gene TRBV2; 11 bases agree with TRBD2. CDR1 SNHLY and CDR2 FYNNEI come from the germline V gene. V lost 0 bases to trimming and J lost 6 bases; unmatched junction nucleotides: 2. The CDR3 covers 15 residues. This chain's CDR3 is CASSEASGGADTQYF. CDR3 nucleotides: TGTGCCAGCAGTGAAGCTAGCGGGGGGGCCGATACGCAGTATTTT. Variable domain in full (rest from reference TRBV2 and TRBJ2-3): EPEVTQTPSHQVTQMGQEVILRCVPISNHLYFYWYRQILGQKVEFLVSFYNNEISEKSEIFDDQFSVERPDGSNFTLKIRSTKLEDSAMYFCASSEASGGADTQYFGPGTRLTVL.